Reported below is one T cell receptor beta chain. What it recognizes is unknown. This record comes from a study of blood T cells in healthy people across ages. Study observations and caveats: Comparison with aged donors showed that long-lived donors had more naive CD4+ cells and higher diversity. Unknown CMV status may confound age-related changes in expanded clones.

A minimum of 6 micrograms of total RNA was extracted per sample. Germline CDR1 SGHRS, CDR2 YFSETQ. This CDR3 is built from 15 residues. The V gene lost 4 bases and the J gene lost 1 base, with 13 bases spanning the gap. Combining a sample-barcoded 5' primer with a J-beta primer mix, a second PCR ran for roughly 7 to 11 cycles. Every molecule of cDNA carried a tag from a template-switch adaptor with 12 random nucleotides. TCRdb analysed the 5' RACE reads with MiXCR anew, one entry per CDR3 protein. The sample yields just under 750,000 distinct CDR3 sequences, approximately 21% seen once. Sequences were obtained from blood. The chain employs TRBV5-1 and TRBJ2-3; D might be TRBD2 (5 bases). This TCR derives from a man aged 65 to 85 in good health. CDR3 in amino acids: CASSPTGGRTDTQYF. The CDR3 DNA sequence: TGCGCCAGCAGCCCCACTGGCGGGCGCACAGATACGCAGTATTTT.